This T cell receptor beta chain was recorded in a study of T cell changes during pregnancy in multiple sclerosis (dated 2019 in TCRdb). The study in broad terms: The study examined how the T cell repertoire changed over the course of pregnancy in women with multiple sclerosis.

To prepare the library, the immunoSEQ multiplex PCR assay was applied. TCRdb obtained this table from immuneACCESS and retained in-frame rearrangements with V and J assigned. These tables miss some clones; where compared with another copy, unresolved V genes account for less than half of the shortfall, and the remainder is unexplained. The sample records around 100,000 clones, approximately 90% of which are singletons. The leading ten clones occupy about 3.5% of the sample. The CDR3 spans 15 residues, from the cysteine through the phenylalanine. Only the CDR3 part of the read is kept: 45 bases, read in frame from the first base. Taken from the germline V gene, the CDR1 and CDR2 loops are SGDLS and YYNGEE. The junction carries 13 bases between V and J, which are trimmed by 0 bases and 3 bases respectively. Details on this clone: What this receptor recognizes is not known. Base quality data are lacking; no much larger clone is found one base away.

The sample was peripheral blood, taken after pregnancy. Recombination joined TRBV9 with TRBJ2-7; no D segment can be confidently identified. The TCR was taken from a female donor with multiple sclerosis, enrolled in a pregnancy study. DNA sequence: TGTGCCAGCAGCGTAGAACCCACCGGTGGCTACGAGCAGTACTTC. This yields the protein CASSVEPTGGYEQYF.